The clone carrying this T cell receptor (beta chain) has a count of ten or more. The sample originates from a study of T cells in Graves' hyperthyroidism and ophthalmopathy. Germline loops: CDR1 MNHEY, CDR2 SVGEGT. The length of the CDR3 is 16 residues. Trimming took 2 bases from V and 5 from J; bases not matched to a gene: 9. Amplification of TCR beta CDR3 regions used RNA as the template. HTBI primers drove first-round RT-PCR of the TCR CDR3. In TCRdb, the multiplex PCR reads were re-called with MiXCR into one record per CDR3 protein. The table has roughly 500,000 distinct CDR3 sequences, approximately 24% seen once.

This chain joins TRBV6-2 or TRBV6-3 and TRBJ1-2; TRBD1 aligns across 9 bases. Sample: blood. The clonotype originates from a woman in her twenties or thirties with Graves' ophthalmopathy. The CDR3 DNA follows: TGTGCCAGCAGTTACGAGGCCGGGACAGGGCCTTATGGCTACACCTTC. It yields the protein CASSYEAGTGPYGYTF.